The 14 T cell receptor beta chains presented below share a single source sample, sequenced in a study of cytomegalovirus exposure and HLA in healthy donors. In the PCR, 60 Vbeta and 13 Jbeta primers were used. Sequencing was performed with immunoSEQ multiplex PCR; in TCRdb, only in-frame clones are kept and a portion is missing. Counted here are about 94,000 clones, roughly 80% occurring once; the ten biggest clones make up roughly 7%. Material for sequencing was PBMCs. The receptors shown here come from a man in his forties in good health and CMV-seropositive.

The chain combines TRBV4-3 with TRBJ2-1, with 8 bases aligning to TRBD1. The germline gives CDR1 LGHNA, CDR2 YSLEER. The CDR3 is made up of 14 amino acids. Germline trimming cut 8 bases from V and 5 bases from J; bases unmatched to any gene: 8. The CDR3 DNA is TGCGCCAGCGAAGACAGGGGCGGTGACAATGAGCAGTTCTTC. It codes for CASEDRGGDNEQFF.

V gene TRBV18 combines with J gene TRBJ1-2, with 8 bases lining up with TRBD1. Unmatched junction bases numbered 5, after V lost 4 bases and J lost 4 bases. This CDR3 is 14 amino acids long. Per germline, CDR1 KGHSH and CDR2 LQKENI. The DNA of the CDR3 is TGTGCCAGCTCACTCGGACAGGGTGTCTATGGCTACACCTTC. Its protein product is CASSLGQGVYGYTF.

This chain uses TRBV4-1 with TRBJ2-1; D not certain. The CDR3 loop spans 16 amino acids. Trimming removed 5 bases from V and 6 bases from J, with 20 bases in between. The germline gives CDR1 MGHRA, CDR2 YSYEKL. The CDR3 bases are TGCGCCAGCAGCTCTCCTCCTGGCAGAACCGCCAATGAGCAGTTCTTC. This sequence encodes CASSSPPGRTANEQFF.

This clone was counted a few times. The rearrangement links TRBV5-4 to TRBJ2-7; D is unclear. The CDR3 contains 14 residues. V lost 2 bases and J 2 bases, leaving 11 bases between the germline ends. The germline V gene encodes CDR1 SGHNT and CDR2 YYREEE (reference sequence). CDR3 sequence reads: CASSFTGTPYEQYF. Here the CDR3 DNA reads TGTGCCAGCAGCTTTACGGGTACCCCCTACGAGCAGTACTTC. Together with reference TRBV5-4 and TRBJ2-7, the CDR3 gives the full variable domain: ETGVTQSPTHLIKTRGQQVTLRCSSQSGHNTVSWYQQALGQGPQFIFQYYREEENGRGNFPPRFSGLQFPNYSSELNVNALELDDSALYLCASSFTGTPYEQYFGPGTRLTVT.

The CDR3 loop is CASSHPGQGSYEQYF. The CDR3 DNA reads TGCGCCAGCAGCCACCCGGGACAGGGCTCCTACGAGCAGTACTTC. This chain links TRBV4-1 with TRBJ2-7; 9 positions match TRBD1. This CDR3 spans 15 amino acids. With V trimmed by 3 bases and J by 0 bases, 3 bases remained unmatched. CDR1 is MGHRA, CDR2 YSYEKL, per germline.

Only a few counts were recorded for this clone. The gene calls are TRBV4-3 and TRBJ2-7; maybe TRBD1 (6 bases). Deletions cut 5 bases from V and 2 bases from J, with 16 bases between. CDR1 LGHNA and CDR2 YSLEER come from the germline V gene. The CDR3 length is 15 residues. CDR3 DNA: TGCGCCAGCAGCAAGGGGGTCAGCGAGACCTACGAGCAGTACTTC. This gives the protein CASSKGVSETYEQYF.

The chain is built from TRBV6-5 and TRBJ1-2; D is unclear. This CDR3 region has 12 residues. Per the germline V gene, CDR1 is MNHEY and CDR2 is SVGAGI. Trimming left V 2 bases short and J 13 bases short, with 14 bases between. This CDR3 is CASSYDRERSTF. The CDR3 nucleotides are TGTGCCAGCAGTTACGACCGGGAGAGATCCACCTTC.

This clone was detected only a few times. This chain joins TRBV7-3 and TRBJ2-2; possibly TRBD1 for D (5 bases). The CDR3 runs to 16 residues. V gave up 5 bases and J gave up 1 base, with 14 bases separating them. Per the germline V gene, CDR1 is SGHTA and CDR2 is FQGTGA. The CDR3 DNA reads TGTGCCAGCAGCCCCCAGGGCCTTATGAACACCGGGGAGCTGTTTTTT. Its translation: CASSPQGLMNTGELFF.

This sequence joins TRBV5-8 and TRBJ1-2; D is perhaps TRBD1 (6 bases). The V and J ends lost 4 bases and 7 bases respectively, with 14 bases between them. This CDR3 has 13 amino acids. The germline gives CDR1 SGHTS, CDR2 YDEGEE. The CDR3, as DNA: TGTGCCAGCAGCCGGGACACCGACCCTGGCTACACCTTC. Protein product: CASSRDTDPGYTF.

The chain recombines TRBV11-2 with TRBJ1-2; 8 bases align to TRBD1. This CDR3 comprises 16 residues. The germline gives CDR1 SGHAT, CDR2 FQNNGV. V was pared by 7 bases and J by 8 bases, with 18 bases of the junction left unmatched. The CDR3 bases are TGTGCCAGCAACAAACTAACAGGGGGAGGGCCATACGGCTACACCTTC. This encodes CASNKLTGGGPYGYTF.

The CDR3 DNA reads as TGTGCCAGCAGCTTGGCCGGACAGGGGAACACCGGGGAGCTGTTTTTT. Amino acids: CASSLAGQGNTGELFF. This rearrangement joins TRBV5-4 to TRBJ2-2, with 8 bases matching TRBD1. This CDR3 has 16 residues. Looked up from germline, CDR1 is SGHNT and CDR2 is YYREEE (reference sequence). V was pared by 0 bases and J by 1 base, with 2 bases of the junction left unmatched.

This rearrangement joins TRBV18 to TRBJ2-1; D possibly corresponds to TRBD2 (6 bases). The CDR3 extends over 15 amino acids. Trimming cost V 4 bases and J 1 base, with 11 bases left between them. CDR1 KGHSH and CDR2 LQKENI come from the germline V gene. The CDR3 here is CASSLDGGSYNEQFF. The CDR3 bases are TGTGCCAGCTCACTAGACGGGGGATCCTACAATGAGCAGTTCTTC. The variable domain in full, completed from reference TRBV18 and TRBJ2-1, reads NAGVMQNPRHLVRRRGQEARLRCSPMKGHSHVYWYRQLPEEGLKFMVYLQKENIIDESGMPKERFSAEFPKEGPSILRIQQVVRGDSAAYFCASSLDGGSYNEQFFGPGTRLTVL.

The rearrangement links TRBV6-7 to TRBJ2-2; TRBD2 matches at 8 bases. TRBV6-7 is designated an ORF whose function remains uncertain. After removal of 10 bases from V and 5 bases from J, the junction contained 12 bases not matched to a gene. The CDR3 length is 15 residues. CDR3 amino acids: CATVMRGAETGELFF. The CDR3 DNA reads as TGTGCCACCGTAATGCGGGGGGCTGAAACCGGGGAGCTGTTTTTT.

The chain recombines TRBV9 with TRBJ2-2, with TRBD2 identical over 7 bases. The germline V gene encodes CDR1 SGDLS and CDR2 YYNGEE. The J segment lost 2 bases and the V segment lost 0 bases, leaving 4 bases of the junction unmatched. The CDR3 is 16 residues long. The CDR3 loop reads CASSVGSGPNTGELFF. The CDR3 DNA sequence: TGTGCCAGCAGCGTAGGTAGCGGGCCTAACACCGGGGAGCTGTTTTTT. Drawing the rest from reference TRBV9 and TRBJ2-2, the complete variable domain is DSGVTQTPKHLITATGQRVTLRCSPRSGDLSVYWYQQSLDQGLQFLIQYYNGEERAKGNILERFSAQQFPDLHSELNLSSLELGDSALYFCASSVGSGPNTGELFFGEGSRLTVL.